The sample holds many counts of the clone carrying this T cell receptor beta chain. Its antigen remains unknown. This entry comes from a study of early T cells in non-severe SARS-CoV-2 infection. For the study at large: Sequencing input comprised bulk RNA from unsorted whole blood; chain pairing was not available.

General observations from the study: VDJdb matches were skewed toward anti-spike CD8 T cell responses.

In the library, individual cDNA molecules carried attached unique molecular identifiers. TCRdb analysed the 5' RACE reads with MiXCR anew, one entry per CDR3 protein. The repertoire consists of 98,000 or so distinct CDR3 sequences, with approximately 11% occurring once and the leading ten covering around 5%. Sequencing was carried out using whole blood. The receptor's source is an adult who was a healthcare worker with PCR-confirmed SARS-CoV-2 infection or an uninfected control (not recorded which).

The CDR3 region is CSVVQMGGMIGETQYF. In DNA form, the CDR3 reads TGCAGCGTTGTCCAGATGGGCGGGATGATCGGAGAGACCCAGTACTTC. The chain has TRBV29-1 and TRBJ2-5; a possible D gene is TRBD2 (6 bases). Germline CDR1 and CDR2: SQVTM and ANQGSEA. Trimming stripped 4 bases from V and 4 bases from J, with 22 bases between. The CDR3 is 16 residues long.